The 23 T cell receptor beta chains below all came from one sample that was sequenced in a study of T-cell memory formation after mild COVID-19. One entry per CDR3 protein results from TCRdb running MiXCR on the 5' RACE reads. This sample has 110,000 or so distinct CDR3 sequences, with roughly 20% found just once. The sample consisted of PBMCs or a T cell subset sorted from them (not recorded which). All receptors derive from a man between 18 and 35 years old who had mild COVID-19 (a few samples of this study predate the infection). Cell type and time point are not known.

The chain is built from TRBV29-1 and TRBJ1-1; D might be TRBD1 (6 bases). Per the germline V gene, CDR1 is SQVTM and CDR2 is ANQGSEA. V was cut by 1 base and J by 3 bases, with 9 bases left in between. The CDR3 contains 13 residues. CDR3 DNA sequence: TGCAGCGTTGAAGTACGACAGGACACTGAAGCTTTCTTT. This codes for CSVEVRQDTEAFF.

This clonotype has a handful of counts. The chain joins TRBV5-6 to TRBJ2-2; D may be TRBD2 (5 bases). Trimming removed 3 bases from V and 5 bases from J, with 5 bases in between. The CDR3 runs 12 residues. Germline V gives CDR1 SGHDT, CDR2 YYEEEE. Here the CDR3 DNA reads TGTGCCAGCAGCTGGACTACCGGGGAGCTGTTTTTT. Translated, it gives CASSWTTGELFF.

This clonotype was seen a handful of times. The CDR3 nucleotides read TGTGCCAGCAGCCAAGGGGTATTGGGGTCCGGGGAGCTGTTTTTT. This codes for CASSQGVLGSGELFF. The rearrangement links TRBV4-2 to TRBJ2-2, with D uncertain. Trimming stripped 1 base from V and 6 bases from J, with 12 bases between. The length of the CDR3 is 15 residues. Germline V lookup: CDR1 LGHNA, CDR2 YNFKEQ.

This clonotype occurred a few times. The chain joins TRBV19 to TRBJ2-1; D is uncertain. Germline V CDR1 and CDR2: LNHDA, SQIVND (reference sequence). The CDR3 totals 15 residues. Trimming cost V 3 bases and J 4 bases, with 13 bases left between them. CDR3 region: CASSIGPRNYNEQFF. The CDR3 nucleotides read TGTGCCAGTAGTATCGGACCCCGAAATTACAATGAGCAGTTCTTC.

This clonotype was seen a handful of times. The CDR3 protein is CASSAGTQETQYF. The CDR3 DNA reads as TGTGCCAGCAGCGCCGGGACTCAAGAGACCCAGTACTTC. The chain uses TRBV9 and TRBJ2-5, with a weak D call TRBD2 (6 bases). Per the germline V gene, CDR1 is SGDLS and CDR2 is YYNGEE. This CDR3 has 13 amino acids. The ends were cut back, 3 bases at V and 2 bases at J, with 8 bases in the middle. Using reference TRBV9 and TRBJ2-5 for the parts outside the CDR3, the full variable domain is DSGVTQTPKHLITATGQRVTLRCSPRSGDLSVYWYQQSLDQGLQFLIQYYNGEERAKGNILERFSAQQFPDLHSELNLSSLELGDSALYFCASSAGTQETQYFGPGTRLLVL.

In this sample, this clonotype turned up a few times. This chain connects TRBV20-1 to TRBJ2-3; 9 bases map to TRBD1. Looked up from germline, CDR1 is DFQATT and CDR2 is SNEGSKA (reference sequence). The CDR3 is 15 amino acids. The ends lost 4 bases at V and 0 bases at J; junction bases unmatched: 5. The CDR3 nucleotides are TGCAGTGCTAAGGGGACAGGGACTAGCACAGATACGCAGTATTTT. Translation: CSAKGTGTSTDTQYF.

This clonotype was recorded a few times. This CDR3 reads CASSVSGGDNEQFF. As DNA, the CDR3 is TGTGCCAGCAGCGTTAGCGGGGGGGACAATGAGCAGTTCTTC. The V call is TRBV5-4, the J call TRBJ2-1, with TRBD2 matching over 11 bases. The length of the CDR3 is 14 residues. Trimming cost V 4 bases and J 5 bases; bases outside gene matches: 2. Germline CDR1 and CDR2: SGHNT and YYREEE (reference sequence).

This sequence joins TRBV27 and TRBJ2-7; the match to TRBD2 covers 7 bases. The CDR3 extends over 13 amino acids. J was trimmed by 2 bases and V by 4 bases; bases with no gene match: 2. Germline CDR1 and CDR2: MNHEY and SMNVEV (reference sequence). The CDR3 is CASSWGGAYEQYF. The DNA for the CDR3 is TGTGCCAGCAGTTGGGGGGGGGCCTACGAGCAGTACTTC.

The genes are TRBV4-1 and TRBJ2-7; the D call may be TRBD1 or TRBD2 (6 bases each). Trimming removed 1 base at V and 4 bases at J, with 20 bases between. The CDR3 is 17 amino acids. The germline V gene has CDR1 MGHRA and CDR2 YSYEKL. The CDR3 DNA is TGCGCCAGCAGCCAAGGATTTCGGGGGACACCCGGTTACGAGCAGTACTTC. This codes for CASSQGFRGTPGYEQYF.

This chain links TRBV18 with TRBJ2-7; D may be TRBD1 (6 bases). Trimming took off 1 base at V and 0 bases at J, with 13 bases between the two ends. CDR3 length: 16 residues. Germline CDR1 KGHSH, CDR2 LQKENI. CDR3 protein: CASSPQTGVSSYEQYF. The DNA for the CDR3 is TGTGCCAGCTCACCACAGACAGGCGTTAGCTCCTACGAGCAGTACTTC. The full variable domain, with the rest looked up from reference TRBV18 and TRBJ2-7, is NAGVMQNPRHLVRRRGQEARLRCSPMKGHSHVYWYRQLPEEGLKFMVYLQKENIIDESGMPKERFSAEFPKEGPSILRIQQVVRGDSAAYFCASSPQTGVSSYEQYFGPGTRLTVT.

The chain recombines TRBV13 with TRBJ1-2, with D possibly matching TRBD1 (5 bases). Trimming cost V 5 bases and J 6 bases, with 19 bases left between them. Germline V gene data show CDR1 as PRHDT and CDR2 as FYEKMQ (reference sequence). The CDR3 consists of 15 residues. The CDR3 loop reads CASSPLEVGPNGYTF. DNA of the CDR3: TGTGCCAGCAGCCCGCTCGAGGTGGGGCCGAATGGCTACACCTTC.

This clonotype was observed a handful of times. CDR3 sequence (DNA): TGTGCCAGCGGACTCCTATCTCGGGGTTACAATGAGCAGTTCTTC. Translating gives CASGLLSRGYNEQFF. The chain couples TRBV19 to TRBJ2-1; tentative D call: TRBD2 (5 bases). Trimming removed 9 bases from V and 4 bases from J, with 19 bases in between. This CDR3 has 15 residues. Looked up from germline, CDR1 is LNHDA and CDR2 is SQIVND (reference sequence).

This clonotype was observed a few times. The rearrangement uses TRBV5-5 and TRBJ1-5, with D possibly matching TRBD1 (5 bases). CDR1 SGHKS and CDR2 YYEKEE come from the germline V gene (reference sequence). The V gene lost 0 bases and the J gene lost 5 bases, with 9 bases spanning the gap. This CDR3 contains 14 residues. DNA for the CDR3: TGTGCCAGCAGCTTGGAACCGGGACATCAGCCCCAGCATTTT. It encodes CASSLEPGHQPQHF.

The genes are TRBV12-3 or TRBV12-4 and TRBJ1-2, with a tentative D call TRBD1 (5 bases). Trimming took off 0 bases at V and 3 bases at J, with 11 bases between the two ends. This CDR3 is built from 15 residues. CDR3: CASSLAGGWHYGYTF. CDR3 coding DNA: TGTGCCAGCAGTTTAGCGGGGGGTTGGCACTATGGCTACACCTTC.

V and J are TRBV7-2 and TRBJ2-1, with TRBD2 as a possible D gene (7 bases). Germline CDR1 is SGHTA and CDR2 is FQGNSA. This CDR3 contains 16 residues. V lost 3 bases to trimming and J lost 4 bases, with 16 bases between them. In DNA form, the CDR3 reads TGTGCCAGCAGCTTTATGTCGGGGGGCCGGTACAATGAGCAGTTCTTC. Translation: CASSFMSGGRYNEQFF.

This clonotype was observed a handful of times. The V and J genes are TRBV9 and TRBJ2-2, with unresolved D. V was cut by 4 bases and J by 4 bases, with 11 bases left in between. Germline V gene sequence: CDR1 SGDLS, CDR2 YYNGEE. The CDR3 extends over 14 amino acids. CDR3: CASSLGSSTGELFF. CDR3 DNA: TGTGCCAGCAGCTTGGGGTCTAGCACCGGGGAGCTGTTTTTT.

This clonotype was counted only a few times. The chain employs TRBV5-1 and TRBJ1-2; unclear D gene. Germline lookup yields CDR1 SGHRS and CDR2 YFSETQ. Deletions cut 3 bases from V and 4 bases from J, with 13 bases between. The length of the CDR3 is 14 residues. CDR3 region: CASSSPDGGYGYTF. The CDR3 coding sequence is TGCGCCAGCAGCTCCCCCGACGGAGGCTATGGCTACACCTTC.

This clonotype occurred a few times. The chain couples TRBV3-1 to TRBJ2-3; TRBD2 is a possible D gene (6 bases). There are 17 residues in the CDR3. V was clipped by 0 bases and J by 0 bases, with 13 bases between them. Germline CDR1 LGHDT, CDR2 YNNKEL (reference sequence). Here the CDR3 reads CASSQDPGGTSTDTQYF. CDR3 sequence (DNA): TGTGCCAGCAGCCAAGACCCCGGAGGGACTAGCACAGATACGCAGTATTTT.

The chain links TRBV4-3 to TRBJ2-7; 8 bases map to TRBD2. Per germline, CDR1 LGHNA and CDR2 YSLEER. The CDR3 is 16 amino acids. Trimming at V came to 2 bases and at J to 4 bases, leaving 10 bases not matched to a gene. In DNA form, the CDR3 reads TGCGCCAGCAGCCAAATCGCGGGGGGCCGTGCTTACGAGCAGTACTTC. Amino acid sequence: CASSQIAGGRAYEQYF.

DNA of the CDR3: TGTGCCAGCAGTCCGGGACTTATATACAATGAGCAGTTCTTC. Translation gives CASSPGLIYNEQFF. The rearrangement uses TRBV27 and TRBJ2-1, with a weak D call TRBD2 (6 bases). The CDR3 runs 14 residues. Trimming left V 5 bases short and J 4 bases short, with 12 bases between. Germline V gives CDR1 MNHEY, CDR2 SMNVEV (reference sequence).

The CDR3 spells CASSLFLQGANTEAFF. CDR3 DNA sequence: TGCGCCAGCAGCTTGTTTCTACAGGGGGCGAACACTGAAGCTTTCTTT. This rearrangement joins TRBV5-1 to TRBJ1-1, with 9 bases lining up with TRBD1. This CDR3 has 16 amino acids. Germline V gene sequence: CDR1 SGHRS, CDR2 YFSETQ. V was clipped by 1 base and J by 1 base; unmatched bases: 5.

The chain recombines TRBV27 with TRBJ1-5; D ambiguous. This CDR3 comprises 16 residues. Trimming stripped 2 bases from V and 0 bases from J, with 11 bases between. Germline CDR1 and CDR2: MNHEY and SMNVEV (reference sequence). In nucleotides, the CDR3 is TGTGCCAGCAGTTTAAGAGCGGGGAATAGCAATCAGCCCCAGCATTTT. Protein product: CASSLRAGNSNQPQHF.

V gene TRBV12-3 or TRBV12-4 combines with J gene TRBJ2-2, with D uncertain. The CDR3 length is 11 residues. V dropped 7 bases and J dropped 6 bases, with 6 bases sitting between them. The CDR3 bases are TGTGCCAGCACCCTTGCCGGGGAGCTGTTTTTT. Translated, it gives CASTLAGELFF.